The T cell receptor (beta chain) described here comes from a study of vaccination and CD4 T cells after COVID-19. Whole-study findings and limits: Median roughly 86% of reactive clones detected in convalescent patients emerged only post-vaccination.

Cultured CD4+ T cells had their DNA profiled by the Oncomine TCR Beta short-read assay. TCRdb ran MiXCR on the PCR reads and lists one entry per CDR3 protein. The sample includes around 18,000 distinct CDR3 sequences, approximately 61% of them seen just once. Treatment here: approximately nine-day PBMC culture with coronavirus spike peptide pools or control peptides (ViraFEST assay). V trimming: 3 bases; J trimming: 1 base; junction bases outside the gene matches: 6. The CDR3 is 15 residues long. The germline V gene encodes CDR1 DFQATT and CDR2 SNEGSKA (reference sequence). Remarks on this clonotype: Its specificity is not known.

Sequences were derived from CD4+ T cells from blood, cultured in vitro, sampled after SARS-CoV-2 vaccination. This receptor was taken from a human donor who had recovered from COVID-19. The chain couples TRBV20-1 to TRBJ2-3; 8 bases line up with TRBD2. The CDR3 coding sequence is TGCAGTGCTAGGGTTAGCGGGATGGGCACAGATACGCAGTATTTT. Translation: CSARVSGMGTDTQYF.